Here is one T cell receptor beta chain with its context. The data derive from a study of blood T cell repertoires in COVID-19. Study-level background: Acute and convalescent COVID-19 specimens originated in the United States, Italy and Spain. The cDNA or gDNA used as material had been derived from T cells, B-cell-depleted T cells, or PBMCs.

CDR3 length: 14 amino acids. Germline V gene lookup returns CDR1 LGHDT and CDR2 YNNKEL (reference sequence). V lost 1 base, J lost 0 bases, and 7 bases lay in between. Method: immunoSEQ multiplex PCR; TCRdb's copy keeps in-frame clones and lacks some. The table shows approximately 190,000 clones, with around 83% occurring only once. This chain uses TRBV3-1 (or the pseudogene TRBV3-2) with TRBJ2-7; D remains ambiguous. Sequenced sample: peripheral blood. This receptor was identified in a woman between 40 and 50 years old with acute or convalescent COVID-19. The CDR3 is CASSQVYSSYEQYF. The CDR3 DNA follows: TGTGCCAGCAGCCAAGTTTACAGCTCCTACGAGCAGTACTTC.